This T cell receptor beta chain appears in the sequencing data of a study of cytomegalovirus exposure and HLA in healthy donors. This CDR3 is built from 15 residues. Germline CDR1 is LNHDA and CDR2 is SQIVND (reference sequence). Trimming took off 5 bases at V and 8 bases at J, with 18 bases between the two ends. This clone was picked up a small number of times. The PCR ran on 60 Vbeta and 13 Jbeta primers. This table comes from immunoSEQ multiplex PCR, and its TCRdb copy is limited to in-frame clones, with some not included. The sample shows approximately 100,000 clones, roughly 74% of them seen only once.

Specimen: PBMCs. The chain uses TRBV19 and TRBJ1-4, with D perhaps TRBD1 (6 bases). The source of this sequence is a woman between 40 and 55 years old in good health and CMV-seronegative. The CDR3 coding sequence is TGTGCCAGTAGTGAGAGGGGGGGCGCTCGGGAAAAACTGTTTTTT. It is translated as CASSERGGAREKLFF.